This T cell receptor (beta chain) is from a study of monozygotic twins with inflammatory bowel disease. Study-wide findings and caveats: Healthy twins shared more clonotypes with others than IBD patients, most markedly active ones. Lower TCRbeta diversity (inverse Simpson) was seen in IBD patients than in healthy co-twins. Among T cells, the various subtypes were not distinguishable.

Regarding this clonotype: No antigen is known for it.

TCRdb reworked the 5' RACE reads into one entry per CDR3 protein, no DNA. Its listing shows roughly 170,000 distinct CDR3 sequences. This CDR3 region has 13 residues. The germline gives CDR1 DFQATT, CDR2 SNEGSKA (reference sequence). The sequenced sample consisted of blood. The chain recombines TRBV20-1 with TRBJ2-7; TCRdb's assignment of TRBD1 cannot be checked, as there is no DNA. This TCR was recovered from a human donor with ulcerative colitis or Crohn's disease, or a healthy co-twin of an affected twin (not recorded which). CDR3 protein: CSARTGTSYEQYF.